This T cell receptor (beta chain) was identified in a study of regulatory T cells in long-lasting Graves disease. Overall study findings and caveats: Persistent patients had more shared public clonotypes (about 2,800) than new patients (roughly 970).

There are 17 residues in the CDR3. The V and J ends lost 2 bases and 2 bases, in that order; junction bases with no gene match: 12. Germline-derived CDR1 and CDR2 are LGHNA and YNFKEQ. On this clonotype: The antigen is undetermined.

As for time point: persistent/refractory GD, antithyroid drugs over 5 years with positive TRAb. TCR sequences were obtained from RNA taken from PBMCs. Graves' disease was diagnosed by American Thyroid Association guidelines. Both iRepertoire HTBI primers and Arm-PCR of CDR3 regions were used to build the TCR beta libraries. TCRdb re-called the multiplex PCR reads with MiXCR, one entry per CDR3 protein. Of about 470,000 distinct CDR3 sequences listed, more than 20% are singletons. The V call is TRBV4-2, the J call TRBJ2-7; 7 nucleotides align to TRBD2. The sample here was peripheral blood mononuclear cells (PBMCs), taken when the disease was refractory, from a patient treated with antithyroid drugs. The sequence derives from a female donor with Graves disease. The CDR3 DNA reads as TGTGCCAGCAGCCAAACTTCCTTAGCGGGCGGAACCTACGAGCAGTACTTC. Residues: CASSQTSLAGGTYEQYF.